This T cell receptor beta chain was captured in a study of blood T cell repertoires in COVID-19. Overall study context: Sites in the United States, Italy and Spain provided acute and convalescent COVID-19 samples. The cDNA or gDNA used as material had been derived from T cells, B-cell-depleted T cells, or PBMCs.

A Seattle source enrolled patients during active infection and followed them longitudinally. V gave up 7 bases and J gave up 8 bases, with 8 bases separating them. The CDR3 has 10 amino acids. The germline CDR1 and CDR2 sequences are SQVTM and ANQGSEA. Original processing notes: How many nucleated cells were present was estimated from reference gene primer amplification. Sequencing used immunoSEQ multiplex PCR; TCRdb keeps in-frame clones, though not all of them. V, J and clone size reflect that table, while D and trimming were determined from the DNA. The sample has 150,000 to 200,000 clones; just over 90% are singletons.

This sequence originates from a woman aged 55 to 70 with COVID-19, enrolled during active disease. The chain is built from TRBV29-1 and TRBJ1-4; the D is unclear. The sample comprised peripheral blood. This CDR3 is CSAEEEKLFF. The CDR3 DNA is TGCAGCGCCGAGGAAGAAAAACTGTTTTTT.